The 13 T cell receptor beta chains given below trace back to one sample, sequenced in a study of blood T cell repertoires in COVID-19. Measured with immunoSEQ multiplex PCR; TCRdb has only the in-frame clones, and not every one. The sample yields fewer than 200,000 clones, approximately 84% seen once. Sequenced input: peripheral blood. The origin of the receptors is a man aged 35 to 55 who had recovered from COVID-19.

This clone appeared a few times. The V and J genes are TRBV7-3 and TRBJ2-1; TRBD2 matches at 8 bases. CDR1 is SGHTA and CDR2 is FQGTGA in the germline V gene. The CDR3 length is 12 residues. The V segment lost 3 bases and the J segment 8 bases; nucleotides outside the gene matches: 0. The DNA of the CDR3 is TGTGCCAGCAGCTTCGGGGGGGATGAGCAGTTCTTC. Translation: CASSFGGDEQFF.

This rearrangement joins TRBV28 to TRBJ2-1, with D possibly TRBD2 on 7 matching bases. This CDR3 is 13 amino acids long. CDR1 is MDHEN, CDR2 SYDVKM, per germline. Deletions cut 6 bases from V and 6 bases from J, with 12 bases between. The CDR3 protein is CASRYGGRNEQFF. In nucleotides, the CDR3 is TGTGCCAGCAGGTACGGGGGGCGCAATGAGCAGTTCTTC.

The chain couples TRBV6-5 to TRBJ2-3; 7 nucleotides align to TRBD2. The germline gives CDR1 MNHEY, CDR2 SVGAGI. This CDR3 spans 15 amino acids. V lost 7 bases and J lost 2; bases outside the gene matches: 9. For the CDR3, the DNA is TGTGCCAGCACTCGAACGGGGGACTACACAGATACGCAGTATTTT. It yields the protein CASTRTGDYTDTQYF.

CDR3 sequence: CASSSGQGYEQYF. The CDR3 bases are TGTGCCAGCAGTTCGGGACAGGGGTACGAGCAGTACTTC. The V gene is TRBV6-2 or TRBV6-3, the J gene TRBJ2-7, with 10 bases identical to TRBD1. The CDR3 is 13 residues long. Germline V lookup: CDR1 MNHEY, CDR2 SVGEGT. Trimming took 4 bases from V and 4 from J; bases not matched to a gene: 1.

V usage is TRBV14 and J usage is TRBJ1-4; 7 bases fit TRBD1. The germline CDR1 and CDR2 sequences are SGHDN and FVKESK. The J segment lost 15 bases and the V segment lost 4 bases, leaving 5 bases of the junction unmatched. CDR3 length equals 11 residues. The CDR3 DNA reads TGTGCCAGCAGCCGGGGGACAGAAGTGTTTTTT. Amino acid sequence: CASSRGTEVFF.

V gene TRBV15 combines with J gene TRBJ2-1, with 14 bases identical to TRBD2. The V gene end was trimmed by 5 bases and the J gene end by 7 bases; junction bases not matched to a gene: 7. CDR1 LNHNV and CDR2 YYDKDF come from the germline V gene (reference sequence). CDR3 length: 16 amino acids. This chain's CDR3 is CATSRGGLAGVNEQFF. For the CDR3, the DNA is TGTGCCACCAGCCGCGGGGGACTAGCGGGAGTGAATGAGCAGTTCTTC.

In its sample, this clone was seen once. The chain links TRBV9 to TRBJ2-7; 11 bases line up with TRBD2. V was pared by 0 bases and J by 2 bases, with 4 bases of the junction left unmatched. This CDR3 is built from 16 residues. CDR1 SGDLS and CDR2 YYNGEE come from the germline V gene. The CDR3 region has the DNA TGTGCCAGCAGCGTAGCCGGGACTAGCGGAACCTACGAGCAGTACTTC. This encodes CASSVAGTSGTYEQYF.

V and J are TRBV29-1 and TRBJ1-2; 8 bases align to TRBD1. The CDR3 is 12 residues long. CDR1 is SQVTM and CDR2 is ANQGSEA in the germline V gene. The trim removed 6 bases at V and 6 bases at J, leaving 6 bases unmatched. This CDR3 is CSVTGDQHGYTF. The CDR3, as DNA: TGCAGCGTGACAGGGGATCAACATGGCTACACCTTC.

The chain joins TRBV7-9 to TRBJ1-5; TRBD1 agrees at 8 bases. Germline values: CDR1 SEHNR, CDR2 FQNEAQ (reference sequence). This CDR3 has 15 amino acids. The J segment lost 1 base and the V segment lost 5 bases, leaving 4 bases of the junction unmatched. CDR3 sequence: CASSGQGGSNQPQHF. The CDR3 DNA sequence: TGTGCCAGCAGCGGACAGGGTGGAAGCAATCAGCCCCAGCATTTT.

The rearrangement links TRBV18 to TRBJ2-3; 7 bases agree with TRBD2. Germline CDR1 is KGHSH and CDR2 is LQKENI. The CDR3 is 16 amino acids. V trimming: 4 bases; J trimming: 0 bases; junction bases outside the gene matches: 7. The CDR3 sequence: CASSLPGGVSTDTQYF. The CDR3 region has the DNA TGTGCCAGCTCACTCCCGGGAGGCGTAAGCACAGATACGCAGTATTTT. Full variable domain (rest looked up from reference TRBV18 and TRBJ2-3): NAGVMQNPRHLVRRRGQEARLRCSPMKGHSHVYWYRQLPEEGLKFMVYLQKENIIDESGMPKERFSAEFPKEGPSILRIQQVVRGDSAAYFCASSLPGGVSTDTQYFGPGTRLTVL.

This chain links TRBV19 with TRBJ2-7, with 7 bases aligning to TRBD1. The CDR3 is 15 residues long. Per the germline V gene, CDR1 is LNHDA and CDR2 is SQIVND (reference sequence). V gave up 3 bases and J gave up 7 bases; unmatched junction bases: 12. CDR3 region: CASSILGRGSVEQYF. The DNA of the CDR3 is TGTGCCAGTAGTATTTTGGGCAGGGGGTCGGTAGAGCAGTACTTC.

The chain employs TRBV4-1 and TRBJ2-5; TRBD2 agrees at 7 bases. The CDR3 spans 13 residues. Trimming at V came to 4 bases and at J to 3 bases, leaving 2 bases not matched to a gene. Looked up from germline, CDR1 is MGHRA and CDR2 is YSYEKL. CDR3 loop: CASSLGGEETQYF. As DNA, the CDR3 is TGCGCCAGCAGCCTGGGAGGGGAAGAGACCCAGTACTTC.

The chain combines TRBV4-1 with TRBJ1-1; D not certain. In germline, CDR1 is MGHRA, CDR2 YSYEKL. Trimming cost V 5 bases and J 4 bases, with 11 bases left between them. The CDR3 is made up of 13 amino acids. Here the CDR3 DNA reads TGCGCCAGCAGCGACCGGAGAGGCACTGAAGCTTTCTTT. Encoded protein: CASSDRRGTEAFF.